What follows is one T cell receptor (beta chain) and its context. The data are from a study of blood T cell repertoires in COVID-19. This CDR3 spans 17 amino acids. Trimming shortened V by 2 bases and J by 3 bases, and 17 bases separated the two germline ends. CDR1 and CDR2 from the germline V gene are MNHEY and SVGEGT. This table comes from immunoSEQ multiplex PCR, and its TCRdb copy is limited to in-frame clones, with some not included. This table has about 28,000 clones, approximately 86% appearing once. V is TRBV6-2 or TRBV6-3 and J is TRBJ2-1; tentative D call: TRBD1 (6 bases). The receptor's source is a man aged 55 to 69 with active COVID-19. Sequencing input: peripheral blood. The CDR3 loop is CASSYPADSFFYNEQFF. In DNA form, the CDR3 reads TGTGCCAGCAGTTACCCCGCGGACAGCTTTTTCTACAATGAGCAGTTCTTC.